Sequencing of this T cell receptor beta chain was carried out in a study of identical twins. Trimming cost V 0 bases and J 4 bases, with 21 bases left between them. This CDR3 has 18 residues. CDR1 is SGHAT and CDR2 is FQDESV in the germline V gene (reference sequence). Details on this clonotype: Antigen: not known.

General study points: Out-of-frame alpha sequences common to twins exhibited an excess of low generation probability.

TCRdb fed the 5' RACE reads into MiXCR, producing one record per CDR3 protein. The sample consists of 400,000 to 550,000 distinct CDR3 sequences, roughly 13% of them appearing once. These data were likewise used in another study, on yellow fever vaccine responses in identical twins.

The sequenced sample consisted of CD4+ T cells sorted from blood. This receptor was taken from a woman younger than 35 in good health. The chain carries TRBV11-1 and TRBJ2-5; D possibly uses TRBD1 or TRBD2 (5 bases each). CDR3 in amino acids: CASSLATYSGTERETQYF. For the CDR3, the DNA is TGTGCCAGCAGCTTAGCTACTTACTCCGGGACCGAGAGAGAGACCCAGTACTTC. Drawing the rest from reference TRBV11-1 and TRBJ2-5, the complete variable domain is EAEVAQSPRYKITEKSQAVAFWCDPISGHATLYWYRQILGQGPELLVQFQDESVVDDSQLPKDRFSAERLKGVDSTLKIQPAELGDSAMYLCASSLATYSGTERETQYFGPGTRLLVL.